The 2 T cell receptor beta chains presented below share a single source sample, sequenced in a study of shared clonotypes between healthy human individuals. Naive CD8 cells lacked CD45RO and underwent positive selection for CCR7, leaving out terminally differentiated effector memory CD45RA+ cells. Some clones are missing from TCRdb's copy, which holds only in-frame ones; the method was immunoSEQ multiplex PCR. Seen here are around 580,000 clones, 98% observed once, and the top ten hold 0.3%. Sequencing input: naive CD8+ T cells sorted from blood. The receptors were gathered from a man younger than 45 in good health.

This chain connects TRBV11-2 to TRBJ2-1, with D maybe TRBD1 (6 bases). V was cut by 5 bases and J by 7 bases, with 9 bases left in between. Germline values: CDR1 SGHAT, CDR2 FQNNGV. This CDR3 spans 12 amino acids. The DNA of the CDR3 is TGTGCCAGCAGCATCACAGGGAATGAGCAGTTCTTC. Translated: CASSITGNEQFF.

The CDR3 coding sequence is TGTGCCAGCAGCTTGGAATCCAATTACGAGCAGTACTTC. Residues: CASSLESNYEQYF. V is TRBV7-9 and J is TRBJ2-7; no definite D call. The CDR3 extends over 13 amino acids. CDR1 and CDR2 from the germline V gene are SEHNR and FQNEAQ (reference sequence). V lost 3 bases, J lost 4 bases, and 10 bases lay in between. Full variable domain (rest looked up from reference TRBV7-9 and TRBJ2-7): DTGVSQNPRHKITKRGQNVTFRCDPISEHNRLYWYRQTLGQGPEFLTYFQNEAQLEKSRLLSDRFSAERPKGSFSTLEIQRTEQGDSAMYLCASSLESNYEQYFGPGTRLTVT.